This T cell receptor (beta chain) originates from a study of relationships among human T cell subsets. J gave up 5 bases and V 6 bases, and 4 bases lay outside the gene matches. Germline values: CDR1 MDHEN, CDR2 SYDVKM. The CDR3 extends over 13 amino acids. This clonotype was observed a handful of times. Its antigen is as yet unknown. Broader study findings: Th1, Th2 and regulatory subsets overlapped substantially in CDR3 sequences. V, D, J usage, CDR3 length and N-additions were similar across seven subsets. Bead-based sorting did not rule out CD4+CD8+ double-positive cells. A couple of pan T samples, processed alongside pan B cells, lack T cell counts.

TCR alpha and beta CDR3s were amplified from mRNA by semiquantitative ARM-PCR. In ARM-PCR, communal superprimers followed tagged nested gene-specific primers for exponential amplification. One entry per CDR3 protein, called by TCRdb with MiXCR from the multiplex PCR reads. The sample consists of 5,000 or so distinct CDR3 sequences, around 75% of them appearing once. The chain recombines TRBV28 with TRBJ2-5; 9 nucleotides match TRBD2. The sequenced material came from total T cells sorted from blood. The receptor was derived from a man aged 35 to 55 in good health. The CDR3 here is CASRLAGVETQYF. The CDR3 DNA follows: TGTGCCAGCAGATTAGCGGGAGTGGAGACCCAGTACTTC.